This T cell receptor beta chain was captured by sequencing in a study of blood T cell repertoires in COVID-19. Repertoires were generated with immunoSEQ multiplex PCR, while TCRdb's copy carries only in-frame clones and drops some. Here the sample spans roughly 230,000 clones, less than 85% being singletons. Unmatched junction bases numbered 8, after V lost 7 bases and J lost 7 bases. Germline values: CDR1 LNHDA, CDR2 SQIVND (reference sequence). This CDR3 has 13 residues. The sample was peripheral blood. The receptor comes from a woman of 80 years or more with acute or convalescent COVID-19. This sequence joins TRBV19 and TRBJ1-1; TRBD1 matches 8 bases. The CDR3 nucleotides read TGTGCCAGTAATCATAGGACAGGGTATGAAGCTTTCTTT. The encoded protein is CASNHRTGYEAFF.